This TCR beta chain was retrieved from a study of cytomegalovirus exposure and HLA in healthy donors. Germline CDR1 is SGDLS and CDR2 is YYNGEE. V lost 4 bases to trimming and J lost 4 bases; unmatched junction nucleotides: 10. This CDR3 is built from 16 residues. PCR used 60 Vbeta primers and 13 Jbeta primers. Using immunoSEQ multiplex PCR, the repertoire was profiled, and TCRdb retains in-frame clones only, with some absent. The sample holds about 160,000 clones. The receptor comes from a woman aged 60-75 years in good health and CMV-seronegative. Material for sequencing was PBMCs. This chain uses TRBV9 with TRBJ1-2, with 10 nucleotides matching TRBD1. CDR3 sequence (DNA): TGTGCCAGCAGCCCAAGGACAGGGGGGATCTTCTATGGCTACACCTTC. Amino acids: CASSPRTGGIFYGYTF.